The next 31 T cell receptor beta chains were all read from a single sample in a study of T cells in localized non-small cell lung cancer. Only in-frame clones appear in the TCRdb table, and some are missing; sequencing was by immunoSEQ multiplex PCR. The sample contains about 1,200 clones, 13% to 15% of which appear only once. The sequencing used normal lung tissue next to the tumor, collected before any cancer treatment. The receptor source for this set is an older male donor with stage I lung adenocarcinoma.

This clone has a handful of counts. The chain joins TRBV7-4 to TRBJ2-5; D possibly matches TRBD1 or TRBD2 (5 bases each). Germline values: CDR1 SGHVT, CDR2 SQSDAQ. The germline V and J ends were trimmed by 5 bases and 4 bases, with 11 bases remaining between them. The CDR3 has 13 amino acids. The CDR3 DNA follows: TGTGCCAGCAGCCCAATGAGGGGAGAGACCCAGTACTTC. Its protein is CASSPMRGETQYF.

Within the sample, this clone is large. J is TRBJ1-1 and V is TRBV6-8; 7 nucleotides align to TRBD1. This CDR3 is 13 amino acids long. Trimming removed 4 bases from V and 4 bases from J; junction bases left unmatched: 3. The germline gives CDR1 MNHGY, CDR2 SAAAGT. The CDR3 DNA sequence: TGTGCCAGCAGTTTAGGACAGGCCACTGAAGCTTTCTTT. It encodes CASSLGQATEAFF.

The chain recombines TRBV5-1 with TRBJ1-6, with unresolved D. The CDR3 loop spans 15 amino acids. In germline, CDR1 is SGHRS, CDR2 YFSETQ. V was cut by 0 bases and J by 0 bases, with 4 bases left in between. For the CDR3, the DNA is TGCGCCAGCAGCTTGGCAGACTCCTATAATTCACCCCTCCACTTT. It yields the protein CASSLADSYNSPLHF.

Relative to its sample, this clone is medium-sized (0.01 to 0.1%). The chain joins TRBV11-3 to TRBJ1-1; 7 positions agree with TRBD1. The CDR3 totals 15 residues. The V gene's germline CDR1 is SGHNT and CDR2 YENEEA. J gave up 3 bases and V 4 bases, and 8 bases lay outside the gene matches. Here the CDR3 DNA reads TGTGCCAGCAGCTCTCAAGGGGGCCGGTACACTGAAGCTTTCTTT. It encodes CASSSQGGRYTEAFF.

This clone was observed a few times. The CDR3 DNA reads TGTGCCAGCAGCTTAGACGGGGGTCCCTACGAGCAGTACTTC. It specifies CASSLDGGPYEQYF. The chain carries TRBV11-3 and TRBJ2-7, with D possibly matching TRBD2 (6 bases). Trimming took off 0 bases at V and 2 bases at J, with 8 bases between the two ends. Germline V gene data show CDR1 as SGHNT and CDR2 as YENEEA. This CDR3 region has 14 residues.

This clone was counted only a few times. The same CDR3 is also encoded by other DNA sequences in this sample. The V and J genes are TRBV28 and TRBJ1-5; D not resolved. Germline CDR1 and CDR2: MDHEN and SYDVKM. The CDR3 spans 14 residues. Trimming cost V 1 base and J 0 bases, with 4 bases left between them. Here the CDR3 reads CASSLSYSNQPQHF. In nucleotides, the CDR3 is TGTGCCAGCAGTTTATCCTATAGCAATCAGCCCCAGCATTTT.

This clone is deemed medium-sized. V usage is TRBV9 and J usage is TRBJ1-1; unclear D gene. The CDR3 sequence is 13 residues long. Trimming pared 4 bases from V and 4 bases from J, leaving 11 bases between. Germline V gene sequence: CDR1 SGDLS, CDR2 YYNGEE. CDR3 sequence (DNA): TGTGCCAGCAGCTCCAACTTGGGCACTGAAGCTTTCTTT. Translated: CASSSNLGTEAFF.

V is TRBV19 and J is TRBJ2-3; D is perhaps TRBD2 (6 bases). Germline CDR1 and CDR2: LNHDA and SQIVND (reference sequence). The length of the CDR3 is 13 residues. Trimming removed 6 bases from V and 5 bases from J, with 12 bases in between. CDR3 DNA: TGTGCCAGTAGAGACGGGAGTGGAGATACGCAGTATTTT. Protein product: CASRDGSGDTQYF.

This clone is medium-sized by share. The J gene is TRBJ2-3, the V gene TRBV11-3; D call uncertain. This CDR3 is built from 14 residues. The V gene lost 2 bases and the J gene lost 0 bases, with 6 bases spanning the gap. Looked up from germline, CDR1 is SGHNT and CDR2 is YENEEA. The CDR3 protein is CASSLRVSTDTQYF. In nucleotides, the CDR3 is TGTGCCAGCAGCTTAAGAGTTAGCACAGATACGCAGTATTTT.

By sample fraction, this clone is medium-sized (0.01 to 0.1%). The J gene is TRBJ1-1, the V gene TRBV11-3; D gene unclear. Germline CDR1 and CDR2: SGHNT and YENEEA. The CDR3 extends over 15 amino acids. With 5 bases removed from V and 2 bases from J, the gap between germline ends came to 15 bases. The CDR3: CASSQAAQVNTEAFF. The CDR3 DNA reads TGTGCCAGCAGCCAAGCCGCGCAGGTTAACACTGAAGCTTTCTTT.

There are a few counts of this clone. V and J are TRBV19 and TRBJ1-1; D ambiguous. The germline V gene has CDR1 LNHDA and CDR2 SQIVND (reference sequence). Trimming shortened V by 5 bases and J by 1 base, and 14 bases separated the two germline ends. The CDR3 has 15 residues. CDR3 protein: CASSPNLLGNTEAFF. The CDR3 DNA reads as TGTGCCAGTAGTCCTAACCTCTTGGGGAACACTGAAGCTTTCTTT. Full variable domain (remainder filled in from reference TRBV19 and TRBJ1-1): DGGITQSPKYLFRKEGQNVTLSCEQNLNHDAMYWYRQDPGQGLRLIYYSQIVNDFQKGDIAEGYSVSREKKESFPLTVTSAQKNPTAFYLCASSPNLLGNTEAFFGQGTRLTVV.

The rearrangement links TRBV6-8 to TRBJ2-1, with a weak D call TRBD2 (6 bases). The CDR3 is 16 residues long. Trimming removed 4 bases at V and 1 base at J, with 14 bases between. Germline CDR1 and CDR2: MNHGY and SAAAGT. DNA of the CDR3: TGTGCCAGCAGTTCCCACCGGGGAGGTTCCTACAATGAGCAGTTCTTC. Amino acids: CASSSHRGGSYNEQFF.

In its sample, this clone was seen once. The CDR3 DNA sequence: TGCAGCGTTGGACAGGAGGTCACAGATACGCAGTATTTT. Its protein product is CSVGQEVTDTQYF. V gene TRBV29-1 combines with J gene TRBJ2-3; tentatively, D is TRBD1 (6 bases). Germline V gene data show CDR1 as SQVTM and CDR2 as ANQGSEA. This CDR3 contains 13 residues. Trimming took 4 bases from V and 2 from J, leaving 10 bases between them.

This clone has more than one count but fewer than ten. The CDR3 DNA sequence: TGTGCCAGCTCGCTTCTTCCGGGACAGGGGGATCAGCCCCAGCATTTT. Translating it yields CASSLLPGQGDQPQHF. The chain employs TRBV18 and TRBJ1-5; 11 positions match TRBD1. The CDR3 consists of 16 residues. Germline V lookup: CDR1 KGHSH, CDR2 LQKENI. V shed 6 bases and J 5 bases; nucleotides not matched to a gene: 9.

V usage is TRBV11-3 and J usage is TRBJ2-1, with a possible D match to TRBD2 (6 bases). Germline V CDR1 and CDR2: SGHNT, YENEEA. V dropped 3 bases and J dropped 2 bases, with 17 bases sitting between them. This CDR3 is built from 17 residues. CDR3 sequence (DNA): TGTGCCAGCAGCTTTCTAACGGGGGACTCGCCCTACAATGAGCAGTTCTTC. Protein: CASSFLTGDSPYNEQFF.

By frequency in the sample, this clone is medium-sized. The chain couples TRBV11-3 to TRBJ1-5, with D uncertain. V gave up 6 bases and J gave up 9 bases, with 21 bases separating them. Germline CDR1 SGHNT, CDR2 YENEEA. The CDR3 consists of 15 residues. CDR3 nucleotides: TGTGCCAGCAGTCTTTCGGGATCTCTCGAGGGGCCCCAGCATTTT. Amino acids: CASSLSGSLEGPQHF.

V usage is TRBV5-1 and J usage is TRBJ2-2; the D gene could be TRBD1 or TRBD2 (5 bases each). V was cut by 2 bases and J by 4 bases, with 9 bases left in between. Per germline, CDR1 SGHRS and CDR2 YFSETQ. The CDR3 length is 14 residues. The CDR3, as DNA: TGCGCCAGCAGCTTTAATGGGGGCACCGGGGAGCTGTTTTTT. Amino acids: CASSFNGGTGELFF.

The chain carries TRBV30 and TRBJ2-6, with D unclear. The CDR3 is made up of 14 amino acids. The V gene's germline CDR1 is GTSNPN and CDR2 SVGIG (reference sequence). Trimming removed 1 base at V and 0 bases at J, with 4 bases between. CDR3 loop: CAWSDRSGANVLTF. In nucleotides, the CDR3 is TGTGCCTGGAGTGACCGCTCTGGGGCCAACGTCCTGACTTTC.

The rearrangement links TRBV6-8 to TRBJ1-6, with 7 positions matching TRBD1. This CDR3 is built from 14 residues. Germline CDR1 reads MNHGY; CDR2 reads SAAAGT. V dropped 4 bases and J dropped 9; count of bases not matched to a gene: 6. CDR3: CASSFDRAGSPLHF. The CDR3 nucleotides read TGTGCCAGCAGTTTCGACAGGGCAGGTTCACCCCTCCACTTT.

The sample holds a few counts of this clone. The chain carries TRBV6-8 and TRBJ2-1; D remains unclear. The CDR3 length is 18 residues. Trimming pared 1 base from V and 8 bases from J, leaving 24 bases between. Per germline, CDR1 MNHGY and CDR2 SAAAGT. DNA of the CDR3: TGTGCCAGCAGTTACTTTCGTCCGGGCTCTCTAACTTTAGATGAGCAGTTCTTC. This sequence encodes CASSYFRPGSLTLDEQFF.

This clone has only a few counts. The chain uses TRBV10-2 and TRBJ1-2; D remains ambiguous. The CDR3 spans 13 residues. Trimming cost V 2 bases and J 7 bases, with 11 bases left between them. Per germline, CDR1 WSHSY and CDR2 SAAADI. CDR3 sequence: CASSEGSSAGYTF. CDR3 in DNA: TGCGCCAGCAGTGAGGGGAGCAGCGCTGGCTACACCTTC.

The rearrangement joins TRBV30 to TRBJ1-1, with D uncertain. Trimming left V 2 bases short and J 1 base short, with 11 bases between. Germline CDR1 and CDR2: GTSNPN and SVGIG (reference sequence). This CDR3 has 14 amino acids. CDR3 region: CAWSLGRSNTEAFF. The CDR3 bases are TGTGCCTGGAGTTTGGGCAGGTCGAACACTGAAGCTTTCTTT.

The chain carries TRBV30 and TRBJ2-2; D remains unclear. CDR1 and CDR2 (germline): GTSNPN, SVGIG (reference sequence). This CDR3 has 13 amino acids. Trimming stripped 3 bases from V and 7 bases from J, with 12 bases between. The CDR3 region is CAWRGLDGGELFF. CDR3 DNA sequence: TGTGCCTGGAGAGGGCTTGACGGCGGGGAGCTGTTTTTT.

This clone was counted only a few times. The chain employs TRBV28 and TRBJ1-2; no firm D call. The germline gives CDR1 MDHEN, CDR2 SYDVKM. V lost 1 base and J lost 9, with 12 bases in between. This CDR3 contains 13 residues. The CDR3 here is CASSLSVFGSYTF. CDR3 DNA sequence: TGTGCCAGCAGTTTATCAGTATTCGGTAGCTACACCTTC.

The chain links TRBV11-3 to TRBJ2-5, with a possible D match to TRBD1 (5 bases). V was pared by 5 bases and J by 1 base, with 14 bases between. The germline gives CDR1 SGHNT, CDR2 YENEEA. The CDR3 extends over 15 amino acids. The CDR3 DNA reads as TGTGCCAGCAGCCCCCTTAGGGGAAGCCAAGAGACCCAGTACTTC. It yields the protein CASSPLRGSQETQYF.

The genes are TRBV9 and TRBJ1-4; D might be TRBD1 (5 bases). This CDR3 is 13 amino acids long. V was cut by 5 bases and J by 12 bases, with 17 bases left in between. CDR1 is SGDLS and CDR2 is YYNGEE in the germline V gene. CDR3 amino acids: CASSELWGKELFF. CDR3 sequence (DNA): TGTGCCAGCAGTGAATTATGGGGGAAGGAACTGTTTTTT.

By share of the sample, this clone is medium-sized. DNA of the CDR3: TGTGCCAGCAGTCGTGAGGCAACGGGGAGTGGCTACACCTTC. As protein: CASSREATGSGYTF. The chain is built from TRBV6-8 and TRBJ1-2, with D unclear. Trimming cost V 5 bases and J 7 bases, with 17 bases left between them. This CDR3 has 14 residues. The germline V gene has CDR1 MNHGY and CDR2 SAAAGT.

This clone was counted only a few times. The V call is TRBV10-3, the J call TRBJ1-5; weak D call: TRBD1 (5 bases). The CDR3 is 14 amino acids. The ends were cut back, 0 bases at V and 7 bases at J, with 10 bases in the middle. Per germline, CDR1 ENHRY and CDR2 SYGVKD. The CDR3 nucleotides are TGTGCCATCAGTGAGTCGCAGGGATCACAGCCCCAGCATTTT. Its protein is CAISESQGSQPQHF.

This clone has a handful of counts. This chain uses TRBV6-8 with TRBJ1-3; D perhaps matches TRBD1 (6 bases). V lost 5 bases to trimming and J lost 1 base, with 9 bases between them. CDR3 length equals 14 residues. Germline V gives CDR1 MNHGY, CDR2 SAAAGT. The CDR3 sequence: CASSDTGSGNTIYF. In nucleotides, the CDR3 is TGTGCCAGCAGTGATACAGGGTCTGGAAACACCATATATTTT.

Only a few counts were recorded for this clone. V is TRBV28 and J is TRBJ2-1, with D possibly TRBD1 on 6 matching bases. Between the trimmed V and J ends, which lost 4 bases and 6 bases, there was a span of 13 bases. The CDR3 totals 14 residues. The germline gives CDR1 MDHEN, CDR2 SYDVKM. The chain's CDR3 is CASSSKRDTNEQFF. In DNA form, the CDR3 reads TGTGCCAGCAGTTCAAAACGGGACACCAATGAGCAGTTCTTC. The entire variable domain, with the rest obtained from reference TRBV28 and TRBJ2-1, is as follows: DVKVTQSSRYLVKRTGEKVFLECVQDMDHENMFWYRQDPGLGLRLIYFSYDVKMKEKGDIPEGYSVSREKKERFSLILESASTNQTSMYLCASSSKRDTNEQFFGPGTRLTVL.

By share, this clone ranks as large (0.1 to 1%). The genes are TRBV6-8 and TRBJ1-4, with D uncertain. Deletions cut 8 bases from V and 8 bases from J, with 12 bases between. The CDR3 loop spans 12 amino acids. CDR1 and CDR2 from the germline V gene are MNHGY and SAAAGT. The CDR3 DNA is TGTGCCAGCGCCTATACGGGGGAAAAACTGTTTTTT. Translation gives CASAYTGEKLFF.